The rows below give T cell receptor beta chains drawn from one sample of a study of cytomegalovirus exposure and HLA in healthy donors. TCRdb's copy holds only in-frame clones and misses some; the assay was immunoSEQ multiplex PCR. The sample lists roughly 70,000 clones; roughly 72% were seen once. The source material was PBMCs. The receptors originated from a man in his fifties in good health and CMV-seronegative. The CDR3 runs from the conserved cysteine through the conserved F or W. The D gene is left open where the match is weak. A clone size is listed for some rows: how often the clone was seen (once, few, many), or a class if it is expanded.

abundance: .
v_gene: TRBV18
d_gene: TRBD1
CDR3aa: CASSLGTANTGELFF

abundance: .
v_gene: TRBV9
d_gene: TRBD1
CDR3aa: CASSTGAGGHTEAFF

abundance: .
v_gene: TRBV7-9
d_gene: TRBD1
CDR3aa: CASSRSGQLNTEAFF

abundance: once
v_gene: TRBV23-1
d_gene: .
CDR3aa: CASSQDGTSFNEQFF

abundance: few
v_gene: TRBV30
d_gene: .
CDR3aa: CAWTTRVDEQFF

abundance: .
v_gene: TRBV12-5
d_gene: TRBD1
CDR3aa: CASGTGGISGYTF

abundance: .
v_gene: TRBV5-8
d_gene: .
CDR3aa: CASSWGRGFQPQHF

abundance: .
v_gene: TRBV27
d_gene: TRBD1
CDR3aa: CASTFWGTANTGELFF

abundance: .
v_gene: TRBV19
d_gene: .
CDR3aa: CASTAGQSLNQPQHF

abundance: .
v_gene: TRBV7-8
d_gene: TRBD1
CDR3aa: CASSRDREETQYF

abundance: .
v_gene: TRBV27
d_gene: TRBD2
CDR3aa: CASRRRGLIYEQYF

abundance: .
v_gene: TRBV15
d_gene: TRBD1
CDR3aa: CATSRRRGTDRVLSSGNTIYF

abundance: once
v_gene: TRBV5-1
d_gene: .
CDR3aa: CASRQGSNTEAFF

abundance: .
v_gene: TRBV18
d_gene: TRBD1
CDR3aa: CASSPRQGTGGQPQHF